Following are 22 T cell receptor beta chains from one sample sequenced in a study of control samples from healthy donors and cancer patients. The protocol was immunoSEQ multiplex PCR, while the TCRdb copy is restricted to in-frame clones and leaves out a portion. The sample holds about 97,000 clones, approximately 90% seen once. Sequencing was done on a sample of blood. Receptors were obtained from a woman younger than 30 in good health.

The chain carries TRBV7-9 and TRBJ1-2; possibly TRBD1 for D (6 bases). This CDR3 comprises 13 residues. V lost 2 bases and J 7 bases, leaving 11 bases between the germline ends. CDR1 and CDR2 (germline): SEHNR, FQNEAQ (reference sequence). This chain's CDR3 is CASSLRGGSGYTF. CDR3 coding DNA: TGTGCCAGCAGCTTACGCGGGGGCTCTGGCTACACCTTC. Complete variable domain (other parts from reference TRBV7-9 and TRBJ1-2): DTGVSQNPRHKITKRGQNVTFRCDPISEHNRLYWYRQTLGQGPEFLTYFQNEAQLEKSRLLSDRFSAERPKGSFSTLEIQRTEQGDSAMYLCASSLRGGSGYTFGSGTRLTVV.

In regard to this clone: The junction and the germline gene differ at one end; a read error may be behind it. The rearrangement joins TRBV11-2 to TRBJ1-2, with no clear D. The CDR3 runs to 12 residues. The germline CDR1 and CDR2 sequences are SGHAT and FQNNGV. The CDR3 nucleotides are TGTGCCAGCAGCTTAGATAACAATGGCTACACCTTC. This gives the protein CASSLDNNGYTF.

The table lists this clone with a count of one. The rearrangement links TRBV27 to TRBJ2-1; no reliable D call. The CDR3 is 16 amino acids. V was trimmed by 4 bases and J by 0 bases, leaving 13 bases between them. CDR1 is MNHEY and CDR2 is SMNVEV in the germline V gene (reference sequence). The CDR3 region is CASSSPEWGSYNEQFF. CDR3 in DNA: TGTGCCAGCAGTTCTCCGGAGTGGGGCTCCTACAATGAGCAGTTCTTC.

The chain's CDR3 is CASSSNYGYTF. In DNA form, the CDR3 reads TGCGCCAGCAGCTCAAACTATGGCTACACCTTC. The gene calls are TRBV5-1 and TRBJ1-2, with no clear D. Trimming took off 3 bases at V and 2 bases at J, with 2 bases between the two ends. Germline values: CDR1 SGHRS, CDR2 YFSETQ. CDR3 length: 11 residues.

The chain links TRBV19 to TRBJ1-4; 7 nucleotides agree with TRBD1. The ends lost 3 bases at V and 2 bases at J; junction bases unmatched: 3. Germline values: CDR1 LNHDA, CDR2 SQIVND (reference sequence). The CDR3 runs 15 residues. The CDR3 protein is CASSIRDSTNEKLFF. In nucleotides, the CDR3 is TGTGCCAGTAGTATCAGGGACAGCACTAATGAAAAACTGTTTTTT.

V gene TRBV12-3 or TRBV12-4 combines with J gene TRBJ1-5; 8 bases line up with TRBD1. The CDR3 covers 13 residues. The trim removed 6 bases at V and 2 bases at J, leaving 0 bases unmatched. The CDR3 DNA follows: TGTGCCAGCAGGACAGGGGGCAATCAGCCCCAGCATTTT. Its protein is CASRTGGNQPQHF.

The V call is TRBV18, the J call TRBJ2-1, with TRBD1 matching over 10 bases. V was clipped by 1 base and J by 8 bases; unmatched bases: 8. Germline lookup yields CDR1 KGHSH and CDR2 LQKENI. The CDR3 sequence is 16 residues long. The CDR3 region has the DNA TGTGCCAGCTCACCACTTCCAGGACAGGGGGTTCATGAGCAGTTCTTC. Protein product: CASSPLPGQGVHEQFF. Based on the CDR3 plus reference TRBV18 and TRBJ2-1, the full variable domain is NAGVMQNPRHLVRRRGQEARLRCSPMKGHSHVYWYRQLPEEGLKFMVYLQKENIIDESGMPKERFSAEFPKEGPSILRIQQVVRGDSAAYFCASSPLPGQGVHEQFFGPGTRLTVL.

Concerning this clone itself: Other nucleotide sequences from this sample produce the same CDR3. The gene calls are TRBV29-1 and TRBJ1-2, with D hard to call. The CDR3 has 12 amino acids. V was clipped by 4 bases and J by 2 bases, with 8 bases between them. Germline V gene data show CDR1 as SQVTM and CDR2 as ANQGSEA. CDR3: CSVVHSNYGYTF. For the CDR3, the DNA is TGCAGCGTTGTACACAGCAACTATGGCTACACCTTC. Based on the CDR3 plus reference TRBV29-1 and TRBJ1-2, the full variable domain is SAVISQKPSRDICQRGTSLTIQCQVDSQVTMMFWYRQQPGQSLTLIATANQGSEATYESGFVIDKFPISRPNLTFSTLTVSNMSPEDSSIYLCSVVHSNYGYTFGSGTRLTVV.

The chain links TRBV18 to TRBJ2-4; no reliable D call. The V and J ends lost 3 bases and 2 bases respectively, with 11 bases between them. The CDR3 sequence is 15 residues long. Germline-derived CDR1 and CDR2 are KGHSH and LQKENI. CDR3 DNA: TGTGCCAGCTCACCTTACGGCCAACCCAAAAACATTCAGTACTTC. This sequence encodes CASSPYGQPKNIQYF.

The V and J genes are TRBV15 and TRBJ1-5; a possible D gene is TRBD1 (5 bases). Germline CDR1 and CDR2: LNHNV and YYDKDF (reference sequence). V was pared by 3 bases and J by 3 bases, with 15 bases between. This CDR3 has 16 residues. CDR3 coding DNA: TGTGCCACCAGCAGTGGGGACGGTCGGGACAATCAGCCCCAGCATTTT. This translates into CATSSGDGRDNQPQHF.

This chain connects TRBV19 to TRBJ2-5, with D perhaps TRBD2 (7 bases). Per germline, CDR1 LNHDA and CDR2 SQIVND (reference sequence). The V and J ends lost 0 bases and 4 bases respectively, with 15 bases between them. The CDR3 extends over 16 amino acids. CDR3 protein: CASSIEGGGPLETQYF. For the CDR3, the DNA is TGTGCCAGTAGTATAGAGGGGGGGGGCCCTCTAGAGACCCAGTACTTC.

The chain combines TRBV5-1 with TRBJ2-1; D might be TRBD1 (6 bases). CDR1 and CDR2 (germline): SGHRS, YFSETQ. V lost 4 bases to trimming and J lost 7 bases, with 12 bases between them. This CDR3 has 13 residues. The DNA of the CDR3 is TGCGCCAGCAGCGAACAGGGTTCTAATGAGCAGTTCTTC. Protein: CASSEQGSNEQFF.

By share, this clone ranks as medium-sized. The chain recombines TRBV14 with TRBJ1-2; the match to TRBD1 covers 10 bases. Germline V CDR1 and CDR2: SGHDN, FVKESK. J lost 4 bases, V lost 3 bases, and 8 bases had no gene match. CDR3 length: 16 residues. For the CDR3, the DNA is TGTGCCAGCAGCCACCTACCGGGACAGGGGATCTATGGCTACACCTTC. Translated: CASSHLPGQGIYGYTF.

The table lists this clone with a count of one. This sequence joins TRBV19 and TRBJ1-3; TRBD1 matches at 10 bases. Germline trimming cut 9 bases from V and 2 bases from J; bases unmatched to any gene: 1. The germline V gene has CDR1 LNHDA and CDR2 SQIVND (reference sequence). The CDR3 loop spans 13 amino acids. DNA of the CDR3: TGTGCCAGCGGGACAGGGGCTGGAAACACCATATATTTT. Its translation is CASGTGAGNTIYF.

This chain connects TRBV11-3 to TRBJ1-4; TRBD1 matches at 8 bases. V gave up 5 bases and J gave up 3 bases; unmatched junction bases: 5. The V gene's germline CDR1 is SGHNT and CDR2 YENEEA. The CDR3 is made up of 15 amino acids. The chain's CDR3 is CASSPLGQANEKLFF. The CDR3 DNA is TGTGCCAGCAGCCCCCTGGGACAGGCTAATGAAAAACTGTTTTTT.

V gene TRBV9 combines with J gene TRBJ2-3; unclear D gene. The V and J ends lost 0 bases and 0 bases respectively, with 11 bases between them. The CDR3 extends over 16 amino acids. Germline V CDR1 and CDR2: SGDLS, YYNGEE. The chain's CDR3 is CASSVGVGISTDTQYF. CDR3 DNA: TGTGCCAGCAGCGTAGGGGTAGGGATAAGCACAGATACGCAGTATTTT.

V is TRBV13 and J is TRBJ2-7; the D is unclear. The V and J ends lost 1 base and 1 base respectively, with 8 bases between them. The CDR3 is 14 residues long. Per the germline V gene, CDR1 is PRHDT and CDR2 is FYEKMQ (reference sequence). CDR3 bases: TGTGCCAGCAGCTTAGAGGGAAGGTCCTACGAGCAGTACTTC. This codes for CASSLEGRSYEQYF.

The gene calls are TRBV11-2 and TRBJ2-7; 7 bases fit TRBD1. This CDR3 is 15 amino acids long. Germline V gene sequence: CDR1 SGHAT, CDR2 FQNNGV. The V and J ends lost 0 bases and 4 bases, in that order; junction bases with no gene match: 6. CDR3 residues: CASSLEGDSTYEQYF. The CDR3 DNA reads as TGTGCCAGCAGCTTAGAAGGGGACAGTACGTACGAGCAGTACTTC.

This sequence joins TRBV11-3 and TRBJ2-5; D is ambiguous. The germline V and J ends were trimmed by 4 bases and 7 bases, with 19 bases remaining between them. The length of the CDR3 is 15 residues. Germline values: CDR1 SGHNT, CDR2 YENEEA. CDR3 protein: CASSWSAVRDGTQYF. The CDR3 region has the DNA TGTGCCAGCAGCTGGAGCGCGGTCAGAGACGGGACCCAGTACTTC.

This clone was seen just once. This sequence joins TRBV2 and TRBJ1-3; possibly TRBD1 for D (5 bases). Germline V gene data show CDR1 as SNHLY and CDR2 as FYNNEI. The CDR3 covers 14 residues. V lost 4 bases, J lost 4 bases, and 11 bases lay in between. CDR3 region: CASSGIGAGNTIYF. In DNA form, the CDR3 reads TGTGCCAGCAGTGGAATAGGGGCAGGAAACACCATATATTTT.

The chain combines TRBV18 with TRBJ2-7; D tentatively fits TRBD1 or TRBD2 (5 bases each). This CDR3 is built from 13 residues. Germline values: CDR1 KGHSH, CDR2 LQKENI. Trimming removed 1 base from V and 5 bases from J, with 9 bases in between. The DNA for the CDR3 is TGTGCCAGCTCACCACGGGACGGGGACGAGCAGTACTTC. Amino acids: CASSPRDGDEQYF. Supplemented by reference TRBV18 and TRBJ2-7, the full variable domain reads NAGVMQNPRHLVRRRGQEARLRCSPMKGHSHVYWYRQLPEEGLKFMVYLQKENIIDESGMPKERFSAEFPKEGPSILRIQQVVRGDSAAYFCASSPRDGDEQYFGPGTRLTVT.

The chain has TRBV19 and TRBJ2-7; the match to TRBD1 covers 7 bases. CDR1 LNHDA and CDR2 SQIVND come from the germline V gene (reference sequence). V shed 3 bases, J shed 7 bases, and the junction held 9 bases outside the gene matches. The CDR3 spans 14 residues. CDR3 sequence: CASSIGPTGSEQYF. CDR3 bases: TGTGCCAGTAGTATTGGACCGACAGGGAGTGAGCAGTACTTC.